This T cell receptor (beta chain) originates from a study of blood T cells in healthy people across ages. Study-level findings and limits: Estimates drawn from one million T cells were deemed to understate diversity. Roughly linear age-related decline in beta diversity appeared, significant by age 40.

Concerning this clonotype: As yet, its antigen is unknown.

Then a second PCR, running roughly 7 to 11 cycles, was carried out with a sample-barcoded 5' primer and a J-beta primer mix. TCRdb passed the 5' RACE reads through MiXCR, listing each CDR3 protein once. The sample includes roughly 2 million distinct CDR3 sequences, roughly 52% of them seen just once. This CDR3 has 16 amino acids. The ends lost 1 base at V and 5 bases at J; junction bases unmatched: 8. From germline, CDR1 is SGDLS and CDR2 YYNGEE. The TCR originated in a woman aged 40 to 50 in good health. This chain links TRBV9 with TRBJ2-3, with 9 bases aligning to TRBD1. The sequencing input was blood. The CDR3 DNA reads TGTGCCAGCAGCGTAACCCTCGACAGGGGGAAAGATACGCAGTATTTT. Protein product: CASSVTLDRGKDTQYF.